One and the same sample provided the 17 T cell receptor beta chains below, sequenced in a study of blood T cells in healthy people across ages. The use of a sample-barcoded 5' primer and a J-beta primer mix characterized a second PCR of roughly 6 to 12 cycles. One entry per CDR3 protein, called by TCRdb with MiXCR from the 5' RACE reads. The sample yields hundreds of thousands of distinct CDR3 sequences, approximately 25% seen once. This sample was shared with a second study, whose subject was T cells of mothers and their children.

The sample consisted of blood. Source of these receptors: a boy between 5 and 17 years old in good health.

This clonotype came up a few times. The V call is TRBV29-1, the J call TRBJ2-7; D may be TRBD1 or TRBD2 (6 bases each). Looked up from germline, CDR1 is SQVTM and CDR2 is ANQGSEA. The CDR3 loop spans 13 amino acids. V lost 7 bases, J lost 6 bases, and 19 bases lay in between. CDR3 amino acids: CSALTGGPCEQYF. The CDR3 DNA reads as TGCAGCGCCCTGACCGGGGGCCCCTGCGAGCAGTACTTC.

This clonotype has at least ten counts. J is TRBJ2-5 and V is TRBV24-1; D is possibly TRBD1 (6 bases). The CDR3 has 15 amino acids. Germline V lookup: CDR1 KGHDR, CDR2 SFDVKD. Trimming removed 4 bases at V and 1 base at J, with 12 bases between. The DNA for the CDR3 is TGTGCCACCAGTGACCCCGGGACACCCCAAGAGACCCAGTACTTC. Protein product: CATSDPGTPQETQYF.

This chain connects TRBV7-9 to TRBJ2-1; 8 bases match TRBD1. J lost 8 bases, V lost 8 bases, and 11 bases had no gene match. CDR1 SEHNR and CDR2 FQNEAQ come from the germline V gene (reference sequence). The CDR3 has 14 residues. CDR3 sequence (DNA): TGTGCCAGCGAAACCGGACAGGGCCGGGATGAGCAGTTCTTC. It encodes CASETGQGRDEQFF.

The rearrangement joins TRBV4-3 to TRBJ1-4; D may be TRBD1 (5 bases). Germline V lookup: CDR1 LGHNA, CDR2 YSLEER. V dropped 3 bases and J dropped 3 bases, with 11 bases sitting between them. The CDR3 runs 15 residues. In DNA, the CDR3 is TGCGCCAGCAGCCAGGGGGGTGTTGCTAATGAAAAACTGTTTTTT. Protein: CASSQGGVANEKLFF.

The chain joins TRBV3-1 to TRBJ2-7; the D gene is possibly TRBD2 (5 bases). The CDR3 runs 16 residues. From germline, CDR1 is LGHDT and CDR2 YNNKEL (reference sequence). The ends were cut back, 4 bases at V and 1 base at J, with 17 bases in the middle. The CDR3 is CASSPGWLARSYEQYF. The CDR3 DNA follows: TGTGCCAGCAGCCCGGGCTGGCTAGCCCGTTCCTACGAGCAGTACTTC.

This clonotype was seen many times. This chain uses TRBV27 with TRBJ2-7; a weak D match, TRBD2 (6 bases). Germline CDR1 is MNHEY and CDR2 is SMNVEV (reference sequence). V was clipped by 11 bases and J by 2 bases, with 13 bases between them. CDR3 length: 12 residues. In nucleotides, the CDR3 is TGTGCCCCGGGGGAGCGAGCCTACGAGCAGTACTTC. As protein: CAPGERAYEQYF.

Points on this clonotype: One end of the junction is discordant with germline, which a read error may explain. The chain combines TRBV15 with TRBJ1-2; D is unclear. Germline lookup yields CDR1 LNHNV and CDR2 YYDKDF (reference sequence). The CDR3 has 15 residues. CDR3 DNA sequence: TGTGCCGCCAGCAGAGATTTAAACAGTAACTATGGCTACACCTTC. It yields the protein CAASRDLNSNYGYTF.

The gene calls are TRBV7-2 and TRBJ2-3; 10 nucleotides line up with TRBD2. The trim removed 4 bases at V and 3 bases at J, leaving 7 bases unmatched. CDR1 is SGHTA, CDR2 FQGNSA, per germline. This CDR3 spans 16 amino acids. The CDR3 DNA reads as TGTGCCAGCAGCTCTAAGCGGGGGGGCCTAACAGATACGCAGTATTTT. This encodes CASSSKRGGLTDTQYF.

The V and J genes are TRBV6-5 and TRBJ2-1; D gene unclear. The germline V gene encodes CDR1 MNHEY and CDR2 SVGAGI. Between the trimmed V and J ends, which lost 5 bases and 8 bases, there was a span of 13 bases. This CDR3 has 13 amino acids. The DNA for the CDR3 is TGTGCCAGCAGTGAGAGTTCTTTAGATGAGCAGTTCTTC. Residues: CASSESSLDEQFF.

This chain connects TRBV12-3 or TRBV12-4 to TRBJ2-4, with 7 bases fitting TRBD1. The CDR3 runs 14 residues. Losses at the gene ends were 6 bases for V and 1 base for J; bases not matched to a gene: 3. CDR3 amino acids: CASRPQGAKNIQYF. The CDR3 nucleotides read TGTGCCAGCAGGCCACAGGGGGCCAAAAACATTCAGTACTTC.

V usage is TRBV19 and J usage is TRBJ2-3; maybe TRBD1 (5 bases). The CDR3 totals 12 residues. CDR1 and CDR2 (germline): LNHDA, SQIVND (reference sequence). V dropped 8 bases and J dropped 8 bases, with 14 bases sitting between them. The CDR3 DNA sequence: TGTGCCAGTGGACCCCAGGGCGGTACGCAGTATTTT. Translation gives CASGPQGGTQYF. The whole variable domain, remainder taken from reference TRBV19 and TRBJ2-3, is DGGITQSPKYLFRKEGQNVTLSCEQNLNHDAMYWYRQDPGQGLRLIYYSQIVNDFQKGDIAEGYSVSREKKESFPLTVTSAQKNPTAFYLCASGPQGGTQYFGPGTRLTVL.

This clonotype was counted between two and nine times. The chain combines TRBV7-8 with TRBJ2-5; TRBD1 might be the D (5 bases). The end of the DNA aligns better with TRBJ2-7, so the J call may be wrong. CDR1 and CDR2 from the germline V gene are SGHVS and FQNEAQ. This CDR3 has 17 residues. In DNA form, the CDR3 reads TGTGCCAGCAGCTTAGCGTTTCTAATATCAGACAGAGTCGAGCAGTACTTC. Its translation: CASSLAFLISDRVEQYF.

This clonotype occurred many times. J is TRBJ2-5 and V is TRBV29-1; TRBD1 aligns across 7 bases. Germline values: CDR1 SQVTM, CDR2 ANQGSEA. This CDR3 region has 12 residues. V was clipped by 4 bases and J by 4 bases; unmatched bases: 3. This CDR3 reads CSVVSGGETQYF. CDR3 in DNA: TGCAGCGTTGTATCAGGGGGAGAGACCCAGTACTTC.

This clonotype was recorded only once. In nucleotides, the CDR3 is TGTGCCAGCAGCCCACTAGCGGGAGTCCCCTACGAGCAGTACTTC. Its protein is CASSPLAGVPYEQYF. This chain joins TRBV7-2 and TRBJ2-7; 11 bases agree with TRBD2. Germline trimming cut 5 bases from V and 2 bases from J; bases unmatched to any gene: 5. This CDR3 is built from 15 residues. Per germline, CDR1 SGHTA and CDR2 FQGNSA.

The rearrangement joins TRBV29-1 to TRBJ2-2; D might be TRBD2 (5 bases). Looked up from germline, CDR1 is SQVTM and CDR2 is ANQGSEA. The CDR3 is 15 residues long. Trimming left V 2 bases short and J 7 bases short, with 17 bases between. The CDR3: CSVELSSGAGGELFF. As DNA, the CDR3 is TGCAGCGTTGAATTGTCCAGCGGTGCTGGCGGGGAGCTGTTTTTT.

V usage is TRBV9 and J usage is TRBJ2-5, with D hard to call. TRBJ2-7 matches the DNA end more closely, so the J call is doubtful. This CDR3 has 15 amino acids. The germline gives CDR1 SGDLS, CDR2 YYNGEE. The CDR3 here is CASSVGPTETYEQYF. CDR3 nucleotide sequence: TGTGCCAGCAGCGTAGGCCCTACAGAGACCTACGAGCAGTACTTC.

V usage is TRBV20-1 and J usage is TRBJ1-4; TRBD1 matches at 7 bases. The V and J ends lost 3 bases and 6 bases, in that order; junction bases with no gene match: 7. Germline CDR1 and CDR2: DFQATT and SNEGSKA (reference sequence). The CDR3 is 14 residues long. DNA for the CDR3: TGCAGTGCTAGCAACCCACAGGGGCATGAAAAACTGTTTTTT. Protein sequence: CSASNPQGHEKLFF.